Listed below are T cell receptor beta chains from one sample, sequenced in a study of beta chain features in type 1 diabetes. Produced via immunoSEQ multiplex PCR; TCRdb's table is partial and in-frame only. This sample yields some 350,000 clones, of which roughly 9.8% are seen a single time; roughly 0.6% belongs to the top ten. The sequenced sample consisted of central memory CD4+ T cells from blood. The source of these receptors is a man younger than 45 with type 1 diabetes. The CDR3 runs from the conserved cysteine through the conserved F or W. The order of the fields is clone size, J gene, V gene, D gene, CDR3 DNA, CDR3 protein. The D gene is left open where the match is weak. Clone size, where shown, is once, few, many, or a class for clones that have expanded.

clone size: .
J gene: TRBJ2-5
V gene: TRBV5-6
D gene: .
CDR3 DNA: TGTGCCAGCAGCTCGGGTGACCAAGAGACCCAGTACTTC
CDR3 protein: CASSSGDQETQYF

clone size: many
J gene: TRBJ2-1
V gene: TRBV2
D gene: .
CDR3 DNA: TGTGCCAGCAGTGAGGGCGTTGAGCAGTTCTTC
CDR3 protein: CASSEGVEQFF

clone size: .
J gene: TRBJ1-1
V gene: TRBV11-2
D gene: .
CDR3 DNA: TGTGCCAGCAGCTTAGAGGGGGCCCTGACTGAAGCTTTCTTT
CDR3 protein: CASSLEGALTEAFF

clone size: few
J gene: TRBJ1-2
V gene: TRBV6-6
D gene: .
CDR3 DNA: TGTGCCAGCAGTTACTCGGGCGCGGAAGGGTATGGCTACACCTTC
CDR3 protein: CASSYSGAEGYGYTF

clone size: .
J gene: TRBJ1-1
V gene: TRBV21-1
D gene: .
CDR3 DNA: TGTGCCAGCAGCCGCTTAGGGGTGAACACTGAAGCTTTCTTT
CDR3 protein: CASSRLGVNTEAFF

clone size: .
J gene: TRBJ1-4
V gene: TRBV28
D gene: TRBD1
CDR3 DNA: TGTGCCAGCAGTTCCTCAAGGGGGCGCGATCGTGAAAAACTGTTTTTT
CDR3 protein: CASSSSRGRDREKLFF

clone size: .
J gene: TRBJ2-7
V gene: TRBV7-2
D gene: .
CDR3 DNA: TGTGCCAGCAGCTTAGAAGGGAGGCCGACGGACGAGCAGTACTTC
CDR3 protein: CASSLEGRPTDEQYF

clone size: few
J gene: TRBJ1-4
V gene: TRBV5-1
D gene: .
CDR3 DNA: TGCGCCAGCAGCTTGGCGGGGGGCACAACTAATGAAAAACTGTTTTTT
CDR3 protein: CASSLAGGTTNEKLFF

clone size: few
J gene: TRBJ1-3
V gene: TRBV19
D gene: .
CDR3 DNA: TGTGCCAGCCTGAGGGGCGGCTCTGGAAACACCATATATTTT
CDR3 protein: CASLRGGSGNTIYF

clone size: few
J gene: TRBJ2-7
V gene: TRBV9
D gene: .
CDR3 DNA: TGTGCCAGCAGCGTAAGTCCCGCACACGAGCAGTACTTC
CDR3 protein: CASSVSPAHEQYF

clone size: many
J gene: TRBJ2-1
V gene: TRBV18
D gene: .
CDR3 DNA: TGTGCCAGCTCACCACGGGGGGTATGGGCCAATGAGCAGTTCTTC
CDR3 protein: CASSPRGVWANEQFF

clone size: .
J gene: TRBJ2-6
V gene: TRBV28
D gene: .
CDR3 DNA: TGTGCCAGCAGTTTCGGAAGTTCTGGGGCCAACGTCCTGACTTTC
CDR3 protein: CASSFGSSGANVLTF

clone size: many
J gene: TRBJ1-1
V gene: TRBV16
D gene: TRBD1
CDR3 DNA: TGTGCCAGCAGCCAATCCTCGAGACAGGGGGCCAGTGACACTGAAGCTTTCTTT
CDR3 protein: CASSQSSRQGASDTEAFF

clone size: few
J gene: TRBJ1-2
V gene: TRBV6-5
D gene: TRBD1
CDR3 DNA: TGTGCCAGCACCCTACCGACAGGGAACTATGGCTACACCTTC
CDR3 protein: CASTLPTGNYGYTF

clone size: many
J gene: TRBJ2-7
V gene: TRBV7-6
D gene: TRBD1
CDR3 DNA: TGTGCCAGCAGCTTAGAGGAAGGGACAGGTCTCGAGCAGTACTTC
CDR3 protein: CASSLEEGTGLEQYF

clone size: few
J gene: TRBJ2-2
V gene: TRBV5-1
D gene: TRBD2
CDR3 DNA: TGCGCCAGCACCTTAGCGGGAGGAGTCACCGGGGAGCTGTTTTTT
CDR3 protein: CASTLAGGVTGELFF

clone size: few
J gene: TRBJ2-1
V gene: TRBV2
D gene: .
CDR3 DNA: TGTGCCAGCGAGGGGGGGTACGACAATGAGCAGTTCTTC
CDR3 protein: CASEGGYDNEQFF

clone size: few
J gene: TRBJ1-4
V gene: TRBV5-1
D gene: TRBD1
CDR3 DNA: TGCGCCAGCAGCCGTGGACAGGTTACTGCAACTAATGAAAAACTGTTTTTT
CDR3 protein: CASSRGQVTATNEKLFF

clone size: .
J gene: TRBJ2-3
V gene: TRBV9
D gene: .
CDR3 DNA: TGTGCCAGCAGCGCCGGACCAGGAGGAGATACGCAGTATTTT
CDR3 protein: CASSAGPGGDTQYF

clone size: few
J gene: TRBJ2-1
V gene: TRBV28
D gene: .
CDR3 DNA: TGTGCCAGCAGTCCCAACGCCGGAAAGCAGTTCTTC
CDR3 protein: CASSPNAGKQFF

clone size: many
J gene: TRBJ1-1
V gene: TRBV9
D gene: .
CDR3 DNA: TGTGCCAGCAGCGTAACGGGTGGTGAAGCTTTCTTT
CDR3 protein: CASSVTGGEAFF

clone size: .
J gene: TRBJ2-7
V gene: TRBV6-6
D gene: TRBD2
CDR3 DNA: TGTGCCAGCAGTTACACATCCGGCGGGAGGTACGAGCAGTACTTC
CDR3 protein: CASSYTSGGRYEQYF

clone size: many
J gene: TRBJ1-4
V gene: TRBV7-9
D gene: .
CDR3 DNA: TGTGCCAGCAGCCCCCAGGTGAACAATGAAAAACTGTTTTTT
CDR3 protein: CASSPQVNNEKLFF

clone size: .
J gene: TRBJ2-7
V gene: TRBV5-6
D gene: .
CDR3 DNA: TGTGCCAGCAGCTCCACCTTATGGGGGAAGAGCTCCTACGAGCAGTACTTC
CDR3 protein: CASSSTLWGKSSYEQYF

clone size: .
J gene: TRBJ1-1
V gene: TRBV4-1
D gene: .
CDR3 DNA: TGCGCCAGCAGCCAAGTTCCCACAGGCCACTCTGAAGCTTTCTTT
CDR3 protein: CASSQVPTGHSEAFF

clone size: .
J gene: TRBJ2-2
V gene: TRBV6-5
D gene: .
CDR3 DNA: TGTGCCAGCAGCTCCCGGGCTGTTGGCACCGGGGAGCTGTTTTTT
CDR3 protein: CASSSRAVGTGELFF

clone size: few
J gene: TRBJ2-1
V gene: TRBV4-2
D gene: .
CDR3 DNA: TGTGCCAGCAGCTTGGCCAGGAACAACAATGAGCAGTTCTTC
CDR3 protein: CASSLARNNNEQFF

clone size: .
J gene: TRBJ2-1
V gene: TRBV5-4
D gene: .
CDR3 DNA: TGTGCCAGCAGCTTGGCAACCGGGACCACCTACAATGAGCAGTTCTTC
CDR3 protein: CASSLATGTTYNEQFF

clone size: many
J gene: TRBJ1-1
V gene: TRBV18
D gene: TRBD1
CDR3 DNA: TGTGCCAGCTCCCCACTCGAAGGACAGGGACGGTCGGGCACTGAAGCTTTCTTT
CDR3 protein: CASSPLEGQGRSGTEAFF

clone size: many
J gene: TRBJ1-3
V gene: TRBV2
D gene: .
CDR3 DNA: TGTGCCAGCAGTCTTATTGTAAACACCATATATTTT
CDR3 protein: CASSLIVNTIYF

clone size: few
J gene: TRBJ2-7
V gene: TRBV5-1
D gene: .
CDR3 DNA: TGCGCCAGCAGCTATGGGGGTTCCTACGAGCAGTACTTC
CDR3 protein: CASSYGGSYEQYF

clone size: few
J gene: TRBJ2-3
V gene: TRBV5-1
D gene: TRBD1
CDR3 DNA: TGCGCCAGCGGGACAGGGTCAGGTGGGGATACGCAGTATTTT
CDR3 protein: CASGTGSGGDTQYF

clone size: .
J gene: TRBJ1-2
V gene: TRBV10-3
D gene: TRBD1
CDR3 DNA: TGTGCCATCAGTGAGTCTGACAGGGGGACTTCCTTC
CDR3 protein: CAISESDRGTSF

clone size: few
J gene: TRBJ2-3
V gene: TRBV5-4
D gene: .
CDR3 DNA: TGTGCCAGCGGGGGGGATACGCAGTATTTT
CDR3 protein: CASGGDTQYF

clone size: few
J gene: TRBJ2-7
V gene: TRBV28
D gene: TRBD2
CDR3 DNA: TGTGCCAGCATTTCAACTAGCGGGAGCCTTAAGCAGTACTTC
CDR3 protein: CASISTSGSLKQYF

clone size: .
J gene: TRBJ1-1
V gene: TRBV5-4
D gene: TRBD1
CDR3 DNA: TGTGCCAGCAGCTTAAGGGGGCTCGGCACTGAAGCTTTCTTT
CDR3 protein: CASSLRGLGTEAFF

clone size: .
J gene: TRBJ1-2
V gene: TRBV6-5
D gene: .
CDR3 DNA: TGTGCCAGCAGACTTGGACCGGGGGGTGGCTATGGCTACACCTTC
CDR3 protein: CASRLGPGGGYGYTF

clone size: .
J gene: TRBJ1-5
V gene: TRBV6-1
D gene: TRBD1
CDR3 DNA: TGTGCCAGCAGCTCGGACAGGCATAGCAATCAGCCCCAGCATTTT
CDR3 protein: CASSSDRHSNQPQHF

clone size: few
J gene: TRBJ2-2
V gene: TRBV10-3
D gene: TRBD2
CDR3 DNA: TGTGCCAGCAGTGGGACGATAGCGGGGAACACCGGGGAGCTGTTTTTT
CDR3 protein: CASSGTIAGNTGELFF

clone size: many
J gene: TRBJ2-1
V gene: TRBV5-1
D gene: TRBD2
CDR3 DNA: TGCGCCAGCACCCCCACTAGCGGGAGGGTGAATGAGCAGTTCTTC
CDR3 protein: CASTPTSGRVNEQFF

clone size: .
J gene: TRBJ2-1
V gene: TRBV27
D gene: .
CDR3 DNA: TGTGCCAGCAGAGCACAGGAGCACTACAATGAGCAGTTCTTC
CDR3 protein: CASRAQEHYNEQFF

clone size: few
J gene: TRBJ2-2
V gene: TRBV27
D gene: TRBD1
CDR3 DNA: TGTGCCAGCAGTTTGAGGGACAGGGTGGTCGGGGAGCTGTTTTTT
CDR3 protein: CASSLRDRVVGELFF

clone size: few
J gene: TRBJ2-7
V gene: TRBV28
D gene: TRBD1
CDR3 DNA: TGTGCCAGCAGCACCGGACAGGGGGCACACGAGCAGTACTTC
CDR3 protein: CASSTGQGAHEQYF

clone size: few
J gene: TRBJ1-1
V gene: TRBV5-1
D gene: .
CDR3 DNA: TGCGCCAGCAGCTTGGAAAGGGGCGGGACTGAAGCTTTCTTT
CDR3 protein: CASSLERGGTEAFF

clone size: medium-sized
J gene: TRBJ2-7
V gene: TRBV25-1
D gene: .
CDR3 DNA: TGTGCCAGCAGTGGACTTGGGAGATACGAGCAGTACTTC
CDR3 protein: CASSGLGRYEQYF

clone size: many
J gene: TRBJ1-4
V gene: TRBV6-5
D gene: .
CDR3 DNA: TGTGCCAGCAGTCGGGACCGCTCCAATAATGAAAAACTGTTTTTT
CDR3 protein: CASSRDRSNNEKLFF

clone size: few
J gene: TRBJ2-5
V gene: TRBV5-1
D gene: .
CDR3 DNA: TGCGCCAGCGGACGGGGGACAGACAAAGAGACCCAGTACTTC
CDR3 protein: CASGRGTDKETQYF